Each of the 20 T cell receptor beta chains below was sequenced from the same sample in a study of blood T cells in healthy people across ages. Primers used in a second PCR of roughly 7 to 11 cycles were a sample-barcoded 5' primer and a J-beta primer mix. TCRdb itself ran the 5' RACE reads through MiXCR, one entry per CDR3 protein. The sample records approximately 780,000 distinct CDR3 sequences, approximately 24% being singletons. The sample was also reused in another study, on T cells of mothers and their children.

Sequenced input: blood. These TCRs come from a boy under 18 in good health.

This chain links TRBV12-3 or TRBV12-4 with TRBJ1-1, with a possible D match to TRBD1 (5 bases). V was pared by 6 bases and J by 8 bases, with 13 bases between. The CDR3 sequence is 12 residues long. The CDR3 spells CASSSQEGEAFF. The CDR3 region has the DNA TGTGCCAGCAGCTCTCAGGAGGGGGAAGCTTTCTTT.

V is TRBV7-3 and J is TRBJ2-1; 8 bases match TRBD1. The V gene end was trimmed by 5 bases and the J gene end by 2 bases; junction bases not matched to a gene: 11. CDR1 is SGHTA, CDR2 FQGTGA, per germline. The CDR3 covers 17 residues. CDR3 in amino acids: CASSQTSGQGAYNEQFF. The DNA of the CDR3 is TGTGCCAGCAGCCAAACCTCCGGACAGGGTGCCTACAATGAGCAGTTCTTC.

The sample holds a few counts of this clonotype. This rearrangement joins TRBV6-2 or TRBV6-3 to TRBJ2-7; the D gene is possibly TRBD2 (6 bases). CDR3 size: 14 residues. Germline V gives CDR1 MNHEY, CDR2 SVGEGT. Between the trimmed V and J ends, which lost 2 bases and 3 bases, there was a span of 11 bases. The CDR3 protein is CASSYRVGGYEQYF. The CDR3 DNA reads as TGTGCCAGCAGTTACCGTGTGGGGGGCTACGAGCAGTACTTC.

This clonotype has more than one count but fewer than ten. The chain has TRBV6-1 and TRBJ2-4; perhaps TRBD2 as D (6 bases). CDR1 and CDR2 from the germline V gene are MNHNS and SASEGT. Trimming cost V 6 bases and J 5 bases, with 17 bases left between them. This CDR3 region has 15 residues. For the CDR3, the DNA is TGTGCCAGCAGGGACTACATTGGCAAGGAAAACATTCAGTACTTC. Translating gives CASRDYIGKENIQYF.

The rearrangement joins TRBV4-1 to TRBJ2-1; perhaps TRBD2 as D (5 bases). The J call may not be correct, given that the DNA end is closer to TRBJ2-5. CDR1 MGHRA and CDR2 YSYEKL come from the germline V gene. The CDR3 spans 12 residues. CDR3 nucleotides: TGCGCCAGCAGCCAGGACTGGGGGACCCAGTACTTC. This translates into CASSQDWGTQYF.

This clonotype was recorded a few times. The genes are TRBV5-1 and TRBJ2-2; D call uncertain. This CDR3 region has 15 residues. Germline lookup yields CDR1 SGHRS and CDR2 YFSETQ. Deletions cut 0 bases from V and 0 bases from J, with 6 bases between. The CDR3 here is CASSLASPNTGELFF. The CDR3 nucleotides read TGCGCCAGCAGCTTGGCCTCACCGAACACCGGGGAGCTGTTTTTT.

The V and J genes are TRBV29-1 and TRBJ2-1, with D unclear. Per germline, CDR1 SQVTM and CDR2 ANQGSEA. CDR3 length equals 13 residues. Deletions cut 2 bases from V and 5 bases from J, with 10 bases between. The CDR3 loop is CSVERDSNNEQFF. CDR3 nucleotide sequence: TGCAGCGTTGAACGTGACTCGAACAATGAGCAGTTCTTC.

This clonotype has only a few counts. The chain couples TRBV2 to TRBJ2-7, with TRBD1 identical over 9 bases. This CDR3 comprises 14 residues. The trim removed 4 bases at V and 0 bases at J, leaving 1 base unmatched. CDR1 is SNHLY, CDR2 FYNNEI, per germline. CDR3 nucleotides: TGTGCCAGCAGTGTGGACAGGGGCTCCTACGAGCAGTACTTC. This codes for CASSVDRGSYEQYF.

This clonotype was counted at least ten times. The CDR3, as DNA: TGTGCCAGCAGTCTGACTAGCGGGGGGAGAACTAGGGGTACGCAGTATTTT. This encodes CASSLTSGGRTRGTQYF. V gene TRBV12-3 or TRBV12-4 combines with J gene TRBJ2-3; 13 bases line up with TRBD2. The CDR3 totals 17 residues. V shed 5 bases and J 8 bases; nucleotides not matched to a gene: 13.

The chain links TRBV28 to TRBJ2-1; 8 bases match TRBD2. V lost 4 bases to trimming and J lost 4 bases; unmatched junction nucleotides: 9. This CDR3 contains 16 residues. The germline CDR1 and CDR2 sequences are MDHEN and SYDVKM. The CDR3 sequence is CASSSPLAGHYNEQFF. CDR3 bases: TGTGCCAGCAGTTCACCCCTAGCGGGTCATTACAATGAGCAGTTCTTC.

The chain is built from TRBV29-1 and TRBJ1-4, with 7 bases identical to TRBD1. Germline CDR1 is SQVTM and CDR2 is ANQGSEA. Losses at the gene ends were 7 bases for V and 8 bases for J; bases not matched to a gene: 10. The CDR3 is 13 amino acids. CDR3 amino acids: CSARQGREEKLFF. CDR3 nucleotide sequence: TGCAGCGCCCGACAGGGACGGGAGGAAAAACTGTTTTTT.

The CDR3 is CASQGQGQPREQYF. DNA for the CDR3: TGTGCCAGCCAGGGACAGGGTCAGCCTCGCGAGCAGTACTTC. This sequence joins TRBV12-3 or TRBV12-4 and TRBJ2-7; 9 nucleotides align to TRBD1. The CDR3 length is 14 residues. Trimming at V came to 8 bases and at J to 6 bases, leaving 11 bases not matched to a gene.

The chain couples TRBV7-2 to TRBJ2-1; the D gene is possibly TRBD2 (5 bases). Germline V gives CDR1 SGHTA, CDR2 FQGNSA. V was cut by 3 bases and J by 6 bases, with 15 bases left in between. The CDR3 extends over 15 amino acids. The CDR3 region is CASSFFGGLANEQFF. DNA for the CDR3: TGTGCCAGCAGCTTTTTCGGAGGTCTTGCCAATGAGCAGTTCTTC.

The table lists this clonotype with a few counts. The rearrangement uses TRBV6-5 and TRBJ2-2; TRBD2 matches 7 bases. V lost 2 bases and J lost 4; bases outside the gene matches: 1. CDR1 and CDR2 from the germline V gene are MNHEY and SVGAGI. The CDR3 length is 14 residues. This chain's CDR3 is CASSYVAGTGELFF. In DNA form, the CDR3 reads TGTGCCAGCAGTTACGTAGCGGGCACCGGGGAGCTGTTTTTT.

CDR3 loop: CASRKGGWSGGEQYF. CDR3 bases: TGTGCCAGCAGGAAGGGGGGGTGGAGTGGTGGCGAGCAGTACTTC. The chain employs TRBV21-1 and TRBJ2-7; no DNA check was done on the table's D call, TRBD1. TRBV21-1 is described as a pseudogene. This CDR3 comprises 15 residues.

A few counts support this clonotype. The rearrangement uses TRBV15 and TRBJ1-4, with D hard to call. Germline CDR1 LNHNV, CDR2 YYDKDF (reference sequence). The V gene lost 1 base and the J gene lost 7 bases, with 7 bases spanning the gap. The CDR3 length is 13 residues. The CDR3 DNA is TGTGCCACCAGCAGAGGAGGGAGTGAAAAACTGTTTTTT. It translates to CATSRGGSEKLFF.

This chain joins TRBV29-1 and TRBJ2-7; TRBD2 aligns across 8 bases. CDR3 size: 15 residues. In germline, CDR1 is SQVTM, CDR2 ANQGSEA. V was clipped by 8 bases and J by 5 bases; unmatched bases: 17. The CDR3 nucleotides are TGCAGCTCCTCAGGCCGCCGGGGGGGCAGAGACGAGCAGTACTTC. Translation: CSSSGRRGGRDEQYF.

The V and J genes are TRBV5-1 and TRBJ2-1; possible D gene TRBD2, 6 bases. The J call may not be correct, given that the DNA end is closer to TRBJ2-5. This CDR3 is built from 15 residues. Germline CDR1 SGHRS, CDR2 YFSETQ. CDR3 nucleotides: TGCGCCAGCAGCCCATCGTCCGGGAGAAGGGAGACCCAGTACTTC. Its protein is CASSPSSGRRETQYF.

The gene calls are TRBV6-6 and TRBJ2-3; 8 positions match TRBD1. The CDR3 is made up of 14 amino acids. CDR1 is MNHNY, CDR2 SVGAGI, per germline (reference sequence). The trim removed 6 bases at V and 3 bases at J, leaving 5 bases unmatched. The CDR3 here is CASRGQVNTDTQYF. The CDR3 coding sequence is TGTGCCAGCAGGGGACAGGTGAATACAGATACGCAGTATTTT.

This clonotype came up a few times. The CDR3 spells CASTDRGPKNIQYF. In nucleotides, the CDR3 is TGTGCCAGCACCGATCGTGGACCCAAAAACATTCAGTACTTC. V usage is TRBV7-9 and J usage is TRBJ2-4; D is unclear. Trimming shortened V by 7 bases and J by 2 bases, and 12 bases separated the two germline ends. CDR1 SEHNR and CDR2 FQNEAQ come from the germline V gene (reference sequence). CDR3 length: 14 amino acids.